Below, one T cell receptor (beta chain) is given with its context. Its recognized antigen is unknown. No base quality values were provided; no much bigger clone lies one nucleotide off. The data were taken from a study of cytotoxic CD8 clonotypes in ibrutinib-treated CLL (dated by TCRdb to the early 2020s). Looking at the study overall: The cohort was composed of 10 to 11 relapsed/refractory and 15 treatment-naive patients; IGHV unmutated status was identified in about 17 patients. Responses were partial in approximately 24 patients and complete in 2; after median about 70 months follow-up, around 15 stayed in remission and 12 progressed. The response samples were drawn at a median of approximately twelve months into treatment, with a range of roughly 6 to 36 months. On average, each sample had approximately 250,000 productive templates and approximately 100,000 productive rearrangements. Of the roughly 90 participants in the trial, 25 to 30 had longitudinal samples available. Cryopreserved peripheral blood mononuclear cells were collected before treatment, at response, and at either disease progression or sustained remission. Every remission and progressive disease sample was obtained while ibrutinib was still being received by the patients.

The meaning of the sample's time point label: roughly 2 years on ibrutinib. For TCR beta library preparation, about 1.8 micrograms of genomic DNA were isolated from cryopreserved PBMCs. High-throughput TCR beta sequencing was performed on longitudinal blood samples from CLL patients receiving ibrutinib monotherapy. Patients were enrolled in a phase 2 open-label single-center ibrutinib monotherapy trial. The goal of deep resolution MiSeq sequencing was a depth between 1 in 1 million and 1 in 200,000 T cells, and coverage averaged 10x per clonotype. The immunoSEQ hsTCRB Kit was used to generate the TCR beta libraries. In the paper's pipeline: ImmunoSEQ Data Assistant and ImmunoSEQ Analyzer were used for data analysis, and V, D and J genes were assigned according to IMGT definitions. Clonality, with values ranging from 0 to 1, was calculated as one minus the normalized Shannon entropy of productive rearrangement frequencies. Public clonotype analysis was restricted to overrepresented clonotypes comprising at least 0.05% of each patient's repertoire. Approximately 14 age-matched healthy donor repertoires from immuneACCESS served as clonality controls. Entries here come from immuneACCESS through TCRdb and include only in-frame sequences with V and J called. Some clones fail to appear in such tables; in the studies checked, an unresolved V gene covers under half of the shortfall, and the cause of the remainder is unknown. The V and J calls and clone size are taken from that table; D and trimming were inferred from the DNA. The sample table holds more than 200,000 clones, of which under 80% were seen once. Together, the top ten hold about 16% of the sample.

The paper as a whole reports these results and caveats: At ibrutinib response clonality went up, during sustained remission it held steady, and at progression it dropped back toward baseline. Sustained-remission and progressing patients did not have matched sampling times, and lymph node repertoires were not examined. Public clonotypes were found to be uncommon and were observed to contract or remain stable during treatment; the increase in clonality was shown to reflect expansion of private clonotypes at ibrutinib response. Baseline clonality exceeded that of age-matched healthy donors and correlated strongly with circulating CD8+ T-cell counts.

The source of this sequence is a human donor with chronic lymphocytic leukemia. The source material was PBMCs, sampled after 24 months of ibrutinib treatment.

The CDR3 region: CASSQRRQSSYNEQFF. At the DNA level, the sequence is TGTGCCAGCAGCCAACGGCGGCAGAGCTCCTACAATGAGCAGTTCTTC. The chain employs TRBV14 and TRBJ2-1, with no D gene named confidently. From cysteine to phenylalanine, the CDR3 is 16 amino acids long. Here the CDR3 DNA is all that survives: 48 bases in frame from base 1. The germline ends are 11 bases apart after V is trimmed by 2 bases and J by 0 bases. From the germline V gene, CDR1 is SGHDN and CDR2 is FVKESK.